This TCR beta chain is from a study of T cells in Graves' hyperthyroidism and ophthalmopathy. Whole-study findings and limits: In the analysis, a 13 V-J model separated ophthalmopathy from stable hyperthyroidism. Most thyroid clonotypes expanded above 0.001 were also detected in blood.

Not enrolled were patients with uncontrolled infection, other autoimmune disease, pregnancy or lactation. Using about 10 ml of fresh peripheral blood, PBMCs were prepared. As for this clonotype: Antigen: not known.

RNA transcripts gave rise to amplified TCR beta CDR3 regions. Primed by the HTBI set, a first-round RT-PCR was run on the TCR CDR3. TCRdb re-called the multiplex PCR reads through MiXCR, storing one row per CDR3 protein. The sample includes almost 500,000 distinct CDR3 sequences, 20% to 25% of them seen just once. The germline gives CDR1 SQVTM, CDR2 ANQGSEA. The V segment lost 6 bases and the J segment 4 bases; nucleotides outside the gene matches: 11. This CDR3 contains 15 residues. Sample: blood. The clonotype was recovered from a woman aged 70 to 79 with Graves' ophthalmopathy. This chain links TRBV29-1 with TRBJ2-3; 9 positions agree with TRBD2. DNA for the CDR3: TGCAGCGTGGGGGGTGGCGGGAGGGCATCAGATACGCAGTATTTT. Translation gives CSVGGGGRASDTQYF.